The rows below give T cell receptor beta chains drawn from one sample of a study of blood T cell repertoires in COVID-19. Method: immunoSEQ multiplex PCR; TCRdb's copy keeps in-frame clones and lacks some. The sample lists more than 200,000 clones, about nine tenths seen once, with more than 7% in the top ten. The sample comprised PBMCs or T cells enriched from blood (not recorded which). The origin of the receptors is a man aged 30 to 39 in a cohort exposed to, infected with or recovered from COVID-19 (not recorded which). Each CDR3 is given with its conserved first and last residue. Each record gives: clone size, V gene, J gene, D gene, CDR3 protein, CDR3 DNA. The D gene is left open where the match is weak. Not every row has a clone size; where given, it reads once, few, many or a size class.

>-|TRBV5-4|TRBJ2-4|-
CASSPGESRIAKNIQYF
TGTGCCAGCAGTCCGGGGGAGTCTCGGATAGCCAAAAACATTCAGTACTTC
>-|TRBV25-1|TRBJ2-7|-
CASSVGSYEQYF
TGTGCCAGCAGTGTGGGCAGCTACGAGCAGTACTTC
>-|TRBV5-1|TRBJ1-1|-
CASSLERNTEAFF
TGCGCCAGCAGCTTGGAGAGGAACACTGAAGCTTTCTTT
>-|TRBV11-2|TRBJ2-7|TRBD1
CASSLSQGAWEQYF
TGTGCCAGCAGCTTATCACAGGGGGCTTGGGAGCAGTACTTC
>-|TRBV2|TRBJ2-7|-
CASSHPGESSYEQYF
TGTGCCAGTTCACACCCGGGGGAGAGCTCCTACGAGCAGTACTTC
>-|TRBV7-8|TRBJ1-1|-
CASSLEQGRNTEAFF
TGTGCCAGCAGCTTAGAGCAGGGAAGGAACACTGAAGCTTTCTTT
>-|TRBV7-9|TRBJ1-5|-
CASSSPVGSHQPQHF
TGTGCCAGCAGCTCCCCCGTTGGGAGCCATCAGCCCCAGCATTTT
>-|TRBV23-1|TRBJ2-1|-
CARTIGGKRYNEQFF
TGCGCCCGCACAATAGGCGGTAAAAGATACAATGAGCAGTTCTTC
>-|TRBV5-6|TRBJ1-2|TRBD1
CASSPWTGGDYGYTF
TGTGCCAGCAGCCCGTGGACAGGGGGCGACTATGGCTACACCTTC
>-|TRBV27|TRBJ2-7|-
CASSLYWASDSGYEQYF
TGTGCCAGCAGTTTATATTGGGCGTCGGACTCGGGCTACGAGCAGTACTTC
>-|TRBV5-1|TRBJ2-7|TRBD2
CASSPGLAGGPGNEQYF
TGCGCCAGCAGCCCAGGACTAGCGGGAGGTCCGGGGAACGAGCAGTACTTC
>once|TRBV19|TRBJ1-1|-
CASTNLDSPVGKAFF
TGTGCCAGTACTAATTTGGACAGTCCTGTAGGTAAAGCTTTCTTT
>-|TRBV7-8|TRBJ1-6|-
CASSFFVRAGSPLHF
TGTGCCAGCAGCTTTTTTGTCAGGGCAGGGTCACCCCTCCACTTT
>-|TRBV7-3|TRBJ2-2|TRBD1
CASSYTGTANTGELFF
TGTGCCAGCAGCTATACCGGGACAGCGAACACCGGGGAGCTGTTTTTT
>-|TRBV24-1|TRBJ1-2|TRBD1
CATSDAGGNGYTF
TGTGCCACCAGTGATGCAGGGGGCAATGGCTACACCTTC
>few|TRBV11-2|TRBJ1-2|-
CASSLDLGFGSSVGYTF
TGTGCCAGCAGCTTAGATCTAGGTTTCGGCAGCTCAGTCGGCTACACCTTC
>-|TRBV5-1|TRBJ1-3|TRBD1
CASSPGTGVGNTIYF
TGCGCCAGCAGCCCAGGGACAGGGGTTGGAAACACCATATATTTT
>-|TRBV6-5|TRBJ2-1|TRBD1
CASSQPGTGPNEQFF
TGTGCCAGCAGTCAACCCGGGACAGGCCCAAATGAGCAGTTCTTC
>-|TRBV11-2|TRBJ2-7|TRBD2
CASSLDRLAGSTTYEQYF
TGTGCCAGCAGCTTAGATAGACTAGCGGGATCAACTACCTACGAGCAGTACTTC
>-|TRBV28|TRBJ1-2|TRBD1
CASSVGTATRHFYGYTF
TGTGCCAGCAGTGTTGGGACAGCGACCCGCCATTTTTATGGCTACACCTTC
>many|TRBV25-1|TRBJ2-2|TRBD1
CASSEGGTDTGELFF
TGTGCCAGCAGTGAAGGTGGGACAGACACCGGGGAGCTGTTTTTT
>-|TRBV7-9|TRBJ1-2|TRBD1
CTSSLGTEYGYTF
TGTACCAGCAGCTTAGGGACAGAGTATGGCTACACCTTC
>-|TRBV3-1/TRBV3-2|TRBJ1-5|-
CASSQTRWDQPQHF
TGTGCCAGCAGCCAGACCAGGTGGGATCAGCCCCAGCATTTT
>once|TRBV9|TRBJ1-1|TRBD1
CASSPLEGGLTEAFF
TGTGCCAGCAGCCCCCTCGAAGGGGGCCTCACTGAAGCTTTCTTT
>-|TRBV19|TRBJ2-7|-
CASSILGGYYEQYF
TGTGCCAGTAGTATATTAGGAGGGTACTACGAGCAGTACTTC
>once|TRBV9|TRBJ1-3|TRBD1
CASSAPSGQASGNTIYF
TGTGCCAGCAGCGCCCCCTCAGGACAGGCCTCTGGAAACACCATATATTTT
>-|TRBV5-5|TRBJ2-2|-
CASSLEQGTLNTGELFF
TGTGCCAGCAGCTTGGAACAGGGGACTTTGAACACCGGGGAGCTGTTTTTT
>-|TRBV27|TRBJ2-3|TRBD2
CASSYGLAGERDTQYF
TGTGCCAGCAGTTACGGACTAGCGGGAGAAAGAGATACGCAGTATTTT
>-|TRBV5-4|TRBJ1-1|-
CASSLSHDRYNEAFF
TGTGCCAGCAGCTTGTCCCATGACAGATACAATGAAGCTTTCTTT
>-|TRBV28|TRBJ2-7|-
CASAAPYEQYF
TGTGCCAGCGCGGCGCCGTACGAGCAGTACTTC
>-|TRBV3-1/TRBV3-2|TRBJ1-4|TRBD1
CASSHNRGDEKLFF
TGTGCCAGCAGCCACAACAGGGGGGATGAAAAACTGTTTTTT
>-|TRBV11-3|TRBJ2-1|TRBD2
CASSLDRWTSGINEQFF
TGTGCCAGCAGCTTAGATCGATGGACTAGCGGTATCAATGAGCAGTTCTTC
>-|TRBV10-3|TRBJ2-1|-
CAISETAGLAYNEQFF
TGTGCCATCAGTGAAACAGCGGGCCTAGCCTACAATGAGCAGTTCTTC
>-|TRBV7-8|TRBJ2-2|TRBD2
CASSPLAGGGTGELFF
TGTGCCAGCAGCCCCTTAGCGGGAGGAGGGACCGGGGAGCTGTTTTTT
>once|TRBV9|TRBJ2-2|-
CASSVAVGMNTGELFF
TGTGCCAGCAGCGTAGCTGTCGGGATGAACACCGGGGAGCTGTTTTTT
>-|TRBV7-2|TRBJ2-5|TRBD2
CASSLISAGEETQYF
TGTGCCAGCAGCTTAATTTCAGCGGGAGAAGAGACCCAGTACTTC
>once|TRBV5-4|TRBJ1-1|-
CASHLGGPLNTEAFF
TGTGCCAGCCACTTGGGAGGGCCATTGAACACTGAAGCTTTCTTT
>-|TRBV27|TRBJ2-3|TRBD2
CASSFEREATDTQYF
TGTGCCAGCAGTTTTGAGCGGGAGGCCACAGATACGCAGTATTTT
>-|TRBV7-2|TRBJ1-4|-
CASSLTGLNEKLFF
TGTGCCAGCAGCCTAACAGGGTTGAATGAAAAACTGTTTTTT
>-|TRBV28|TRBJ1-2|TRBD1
CASSLARGRGYTF
TGTGCCAGCAGTTTAGCCAGGGGGCGAGGCTACACCTTC
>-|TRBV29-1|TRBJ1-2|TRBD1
CSVVGDRGLYGYTF
TGCAGCGTTGTTGGGGACAGGGGGCTTTATGGCTACACCTTC
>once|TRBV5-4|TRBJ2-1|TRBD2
CASSPELAGEYEQFF
TGTGCCAGCAGCCCTGAATTAGCGGGAGAATATGAGCAGTTCTTC
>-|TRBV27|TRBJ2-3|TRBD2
CASSPDWGRATDTQYF
TGTGCCAGCAGCCCGGACTGGGGGAGGGCCACAGATACGCAGTATTTT
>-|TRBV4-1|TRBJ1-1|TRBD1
CASSNNRGPNTEAFF
TGCGCCAGCAGCAACAACAGGGGGCCGAACACTGAAGCTTTCTTT
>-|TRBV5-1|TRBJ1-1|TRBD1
CASRSQGAGTEAFF
TGCGCCAGCAGGTCACAGGGGGCGGGGACTGAAGCTTTCTTT
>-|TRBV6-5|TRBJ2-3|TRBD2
CASSYDLAGGSDTQYF
TGTGCCAGCAGTTACGACCTAGCGGGAGGATCGGATACGCAGTATTTT
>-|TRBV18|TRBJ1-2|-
CASSRVDYGYTF
TGTGCCAGCTCCCGCGTGGACTATGGCTACACCTTC
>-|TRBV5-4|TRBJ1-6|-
CASSYDRHSPLHF
TGTGCCAGCAGCTACGACAGGCATTCACCCCTCCACTTT
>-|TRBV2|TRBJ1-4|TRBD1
CASSSTGVGGEKLFF
TGTGCCAGCAGTAGTACAGGGGTCGGTGGGGAAAAACTGTTTTTT
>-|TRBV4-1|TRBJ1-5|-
CASSQDNGIGGTQPQHF
TGCGCCAGCAGCCAAGATAATGGAATCGGGGGAACCCAGCCCCAGCATTTT
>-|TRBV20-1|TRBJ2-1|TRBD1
CSARGQAVPFF
TGCAGTGCTCGGGGACAGGCGGTCCCTTTCTTC
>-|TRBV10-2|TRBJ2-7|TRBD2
CAAVASGSYEQYF
TGCGCCGCAGTGGCTAGCGGATCCTACGAGCAGTACTTC
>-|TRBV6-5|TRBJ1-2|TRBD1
CASTLGTGGGYTF
TGTGCCAGCACCTTAGGGACAGGGGGAGGCTACACCTTC
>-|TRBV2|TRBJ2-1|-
CASSPGVRIWREQFF
TGTGCCAGCAGTCCGGGAGTCCGGATATGGCGTGAGCAGTTCTTC
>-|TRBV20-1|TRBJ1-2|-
CSATVLYGYTF
TGCAGTGCTACTGTCCTTTATGGCTACACCTTC